The 14 T cell receptor beta chains reported below all come from one sample, sequenced in a study of T cell changes during pregnancy in multiple sclerosis. Produced via immunoSEQ multiplex PCR; TCRdb's table is partial and in-frame only. This table has tens of thousands of clones, 91% appearing once. Source: peripheral blood, taken in the third trimester of pregnancy. These receptors all come from a female donor in good health, enrolled as a control in a pregnancy study.

This chain connects TRBV7-9 to TRBJ2-3; tentative D call: TRBD1 (5 bases). CDR3 length: 14 amino acids. In germline, CDR1 is SEHNR, CDR2 FQNEAQ (reference sequence). V gave up 0 bases and J gave up 4 bases, with 8 bases separating them. The CDR3 loop reads CASSLAQGADTQYF. The CDR3 nucleotides read TGTGCCAGCAGCTTAGCTCAGGGCGCAGATACGCAGTATTTT.

The V gene is TRBV4-2, the J gene TRBJ2-2, with TRBD2 identical over 13 bases. This CDR3 is built from 16 residues. Germline V lookup: CDR1 LGHNA, CDR2 YNFKEQ. The ends lost 1 base at V and 6 bases at J; junction bases unmatched: 2. CDR3 loop: CASSQGTSGSPGELFF. CDR3 coding DNA: TGTGCCAGCAGCCAAGGGACTAGCGGGAGCCCCGGGGAGCTGTTTTTT.

The J gene is TRBJ1-6, the V gene TRBV5-5; no reliable D call. Germline V gene lookup returns CDR1 SGHKS and CDR2 YYEKEE (reference sequence). The CDR3 has 15 residues. Trimming took off 2 bases at V and 0 bases at J, with 6 bases between the two ends. The chain's CDR3 is CASSLPSSYNSPLHF. CDR3 bases: TGTGCCAGCAGCTTACCGAGCTCCTATAATTCACCCCTCCACTTT.

The chain is built from TRBV15 and TRBJ2-2, with D possibly matching TRBD1 (6 bases). CDR1 and CDR2 (germline): LNHNV, YYDKDF (reference sequence). With 3 bases removed from V and 9 bases from J, the gap between germline ends came to 17 bases. There are 15 residues in the CDR3. This CDR3 reads CATSSRLTGLWELFF. As DNA, the CDR3 is TGTGCCACCAGCAGCCGACTTACAGGGCTCTGGGAGCTGTTTTTT.

The J gene is TRBJ1-3, the V gene TRBV7-9; TRBD1 might be the D (6 bases). The germline V gene encodes CDR1 SEHNR and CDR2 FQNEAQ (reference sequence). Trimming removed 3 bases at V and 2 bases at J, with 17 bases between. CDR3 length equals 17 residues. This CDR3 reads CASSFGARGATGNTIYF. The CDR3 region has the DNA TGTGCCAGCAGCTTCGGTGCACGGGGGGCTACTGGAAACACCATATATTTT.

This rearrangement joins TRBV28 to TRBJ2-7, with D perhaps TRBD1 (6 bases). Trimming removed 6 bases at V and 5 bases at J, with 17 bases between. The CDR3 consists of 14 residues. Per germline, CDR1 MDHEN and CDR2 SYDVKM. The CDR3 reads CASSSGTQVHEQYF. The CDR3 DNA follows: TGTGCCAGCAGCTCCGGGACACAAGTCCACGAGCAGTACTTC.

The V call is TRBV9, the J call TRBJ2-2; the D gene is possibly TRBD2 (5 bases). Trimming pared 8 bases from V and 1 base from J, leaving 9 bases between. The CDR3 contains 13 residues. Per germline, CDR1 SGDLS and CDR2 YYNGEE. In DNA, the CDR3 is TGTGCCAGTTCCGGGGAGAACACCGGGGAGCTGTTTTTT. This sequence encodes CASSGENTGELFF.

This chain joins TRBV5-6 and TRBJ2-1; 8 bases are shared with TRBD2. The germline V gene has CDR1 SGHDT and CDR2 YYEEEE. Trimming took 2 bases from V and 4 from J; bases not matched to a gene: 8. The CDR3 runs to 16 residues. DNA of the CDR3: TGTGCCAGCAGCTTTTGGATGGCGGGAGGATACAATGAGCAGTTCTTC. It specifies CASSFWMAGGYNEQFF.

J is TRBJ1-3 and V is TRBV9; no clear D. Looked up from germline, CDR1 is SGDLS and CDR2 is YYNGEE. V was clipped by 0 bases and J by 5 bases, with 15 bases between them. CDR3 length: 16 residues. CDR3 DNA sequence: TGTGCCAGCAGCGTAGGTACCAGTGCCATCCGAAACACCATATATTTT. Its protein is CASSVGTSAIRNTIYF.

The chain couples TRBV9 to TRBJ1-5; maybe TRBD1 (6 bases). There are 16 residues in the CDR3. Trimming shortened V by 1 base and J by 3 bases, and 14 bases separated the two germline ends. Germline V CDR1 and CDR2: SGDLS, YYNGEE. CDR3 DNA: TGTGCCAGCAGCGTAAACCCGGACAGCCCCAATCAGCCCCAGCATTTT. Translating gives CASSVNPDSPNQPQHF.

For this clone: A junction boundary mismatches the germline segment, possibly from a read error. The chain couples TRBV19 to TRBJ1-4; D not resolved. The CDR3 runs 13 residues. Germline lookup yields CDR1 LNHDA and CDR2 SQIVND (reference sequence). The CDR3 bases are TGTGCCAGTAGTAATCACGAGCGGGTACCTCAAATTTTT. Translated: CASSNHERVPQIF.

V and J are TRBV2 and TRBJ1-5; a weak D match, TRBD1 (5 bases). The CDR3 contains 13 residues. Germline V gene data show CDR1 as SNHLY and CDR2 as FYNNEI. V was pared by 1 base and J by 6 bases, with 7 bases between. The chain's CDR3 is CASSEGGGQPQHF. The CDR3 nucleotides read TGTGCCAGCAGTGAAGGGGGGGGTCAGCCCCAGCATTTT.

This clone was counted between two and nine times. The chain carries TRBV6-1 and TRBJ1-3, with D possibly being TRBD1 (6 bases). The CDR3 is 15 amino acids. Trimming left V 1 base short and J 3 bases short, with 10 bases between. Germline loops: CDR1 MNHNS, CDR2 SASEGT. This CDR3 is CASSEGGGGGNTIYF. The CDR3 DNA sequence: TGTGCCAGCAGTGAAGGAGGGGGGGGTGGAAACACCATATATTTT.

This clone was detected once. The chain couples TRBV6-1 to TRBJ2-7, with 10 bases fitting TRBD2. The CDR3 is made up of 18 amino acids. V was pared by 4 bases and J by 4 bases, with 16 bases of the junction left unmatched. The germline V gene has CDR1 MNHNS and CDR2 SASEGT. CDR3 DNA: TGTGCCAGCAGTGCAAATCTGGGCGCTAGCGGGAGTTTGTACGAGCAGTACTTC. Translation gives CASSANLGASGSLYEQYF.